The TCR beta chain under discussion was sequenced for a study of T cell repertoires in cytomegalovirus infection. Turning to the study itself: Both CMV infection and a matching HLA type were indicated by public TCR beta signatures.

Concerning this clonotype itself: Its specificity is unknown.

TCRdb used MiXCR to reprocess the reads, holding one entry per CDR3 protein. Of about 890,000 distinct CDR3 sequences listed, roughly 30% are singletons. The study's findings and limits: Adding up the frequency of public TCR beta families identified people who carried CMV plus the relevant HLA.

The CDR3 covers 15 residues. Germline CDR1 and CDR2: LGHDT and YNNKEL (reference sequence). Trimming stripped 4 bases from V and 5 bases from J, with 15 bases between. The genes are TRBV3-1 and TRBJ2-1, with D perhaps TRBD2 (5 bases). This sample comprised cultured CD8+ T cells from PBMCs, obtained from culture after CMV antigen stimulation. The clonotype originates from a human donor in good health (CMV status not recorded). Some clones in this sample may be carry-over from other donors' samples. This chain's CDR3 is CASSPMGGYHNEQFF. The DNA of the CDR3 is TGTGCCAGCAGCCCCATGGGCGGGTACCACAATGAGCAGTTCTTC.